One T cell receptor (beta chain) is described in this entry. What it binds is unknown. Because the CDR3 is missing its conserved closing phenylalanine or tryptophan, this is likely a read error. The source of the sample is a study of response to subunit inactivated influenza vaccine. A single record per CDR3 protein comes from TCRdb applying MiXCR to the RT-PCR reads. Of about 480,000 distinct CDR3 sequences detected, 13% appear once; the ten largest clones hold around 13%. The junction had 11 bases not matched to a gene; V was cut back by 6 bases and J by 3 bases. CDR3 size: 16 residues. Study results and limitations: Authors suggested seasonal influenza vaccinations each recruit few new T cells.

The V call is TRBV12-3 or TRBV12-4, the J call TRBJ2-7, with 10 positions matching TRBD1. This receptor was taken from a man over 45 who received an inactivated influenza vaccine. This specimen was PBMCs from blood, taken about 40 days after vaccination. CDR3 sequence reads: CASSIPPGTGDYEQYL. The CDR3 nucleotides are TGTGCCAGCAGCATACCCCCCGGGACAGGGGACTACGAGCAGTACCTC.